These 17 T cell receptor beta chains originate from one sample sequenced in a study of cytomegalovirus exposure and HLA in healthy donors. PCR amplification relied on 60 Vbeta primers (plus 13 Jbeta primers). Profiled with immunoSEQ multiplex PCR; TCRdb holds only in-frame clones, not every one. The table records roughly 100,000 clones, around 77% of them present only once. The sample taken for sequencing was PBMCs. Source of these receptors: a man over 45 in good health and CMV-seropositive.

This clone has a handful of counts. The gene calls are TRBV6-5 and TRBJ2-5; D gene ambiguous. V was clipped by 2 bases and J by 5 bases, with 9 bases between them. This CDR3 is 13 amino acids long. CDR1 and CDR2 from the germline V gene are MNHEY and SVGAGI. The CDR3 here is CASSYKRRETQYF. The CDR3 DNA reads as TGTGCCAGCAGTTACAAGCGAAGGGAGACCCAGTACTTC.

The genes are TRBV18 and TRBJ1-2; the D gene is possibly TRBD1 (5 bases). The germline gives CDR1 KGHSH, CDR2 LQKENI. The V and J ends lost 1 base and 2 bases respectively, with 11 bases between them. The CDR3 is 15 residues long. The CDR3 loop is CASSPQTGTNYGYTF. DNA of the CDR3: TGTGCCAGCTCACCACAAACAGGAACGAACTATGGCTACACCTTC.

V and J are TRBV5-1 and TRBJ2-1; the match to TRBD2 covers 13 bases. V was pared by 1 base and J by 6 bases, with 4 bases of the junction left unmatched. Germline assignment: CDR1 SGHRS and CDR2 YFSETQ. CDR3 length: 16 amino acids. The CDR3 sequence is CASSLTSGRAGNEQFF. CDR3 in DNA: TGCGCCAGCAGCTTGACTAGCGGGAGGGCCGGCAATGAGCAGTTCTTC.

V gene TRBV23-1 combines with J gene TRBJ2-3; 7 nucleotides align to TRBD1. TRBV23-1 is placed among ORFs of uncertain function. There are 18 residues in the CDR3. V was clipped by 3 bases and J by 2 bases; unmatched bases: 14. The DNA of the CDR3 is TGCGCCAGCAGTCACCCTGACAGGGAATCCCCCTCCACAGATACGCAGTATTTT. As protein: CASSHPDRESPSTDTQYF.

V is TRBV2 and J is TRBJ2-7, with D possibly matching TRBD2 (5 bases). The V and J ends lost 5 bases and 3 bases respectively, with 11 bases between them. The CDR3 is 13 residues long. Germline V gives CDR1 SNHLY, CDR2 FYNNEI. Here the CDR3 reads CASSLEALYEQYF. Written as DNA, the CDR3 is TGTGCCAGCAGTCTGGAGGCCCTCTACGAGCAGTACTTC.

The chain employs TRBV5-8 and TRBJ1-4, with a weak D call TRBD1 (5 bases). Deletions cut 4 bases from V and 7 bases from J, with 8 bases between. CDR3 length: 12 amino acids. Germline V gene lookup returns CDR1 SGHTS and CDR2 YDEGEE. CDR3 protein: CASSIRAEKLFF. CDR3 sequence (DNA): TGTGCCAGCAGCATCAGGGCTGAAAAACTGTTTTTT.

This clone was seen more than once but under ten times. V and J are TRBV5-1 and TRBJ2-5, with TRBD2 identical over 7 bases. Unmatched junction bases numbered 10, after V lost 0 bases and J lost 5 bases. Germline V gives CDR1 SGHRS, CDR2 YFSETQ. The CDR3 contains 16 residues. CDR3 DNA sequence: TGCGCCAGCAGCTTGGGGCCCACCCAGGGAGGGGAGACCCAGTACTTC. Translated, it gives CASSLGPTQGGETQYF.

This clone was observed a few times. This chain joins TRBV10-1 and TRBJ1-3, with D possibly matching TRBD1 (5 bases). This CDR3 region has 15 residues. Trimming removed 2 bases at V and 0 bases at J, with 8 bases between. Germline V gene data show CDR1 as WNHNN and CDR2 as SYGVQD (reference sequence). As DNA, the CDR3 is TGCGCCAGCAGTGAGGACAGCTCCTCTGGAAACACCATATATTTT. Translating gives CASSEDSSSGNTIYF.

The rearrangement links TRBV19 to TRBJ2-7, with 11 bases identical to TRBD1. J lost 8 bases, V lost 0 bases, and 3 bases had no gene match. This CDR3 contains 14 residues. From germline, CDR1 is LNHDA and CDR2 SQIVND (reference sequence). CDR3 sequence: CASSIDRTGGQQYF. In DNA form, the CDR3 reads TGTGCCAGTAGTATAGATCGGACAGGGGGCCAGCAGTACTTC.

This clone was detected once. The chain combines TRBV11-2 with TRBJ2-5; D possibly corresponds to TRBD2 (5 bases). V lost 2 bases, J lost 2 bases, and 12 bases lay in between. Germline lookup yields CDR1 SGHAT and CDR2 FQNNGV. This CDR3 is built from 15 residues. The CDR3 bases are TGTGCCAGCAGCTTACGGAGGAGACCACAAGAGACCCAGTACTTC. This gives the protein CASSLRRRPQETQYF.

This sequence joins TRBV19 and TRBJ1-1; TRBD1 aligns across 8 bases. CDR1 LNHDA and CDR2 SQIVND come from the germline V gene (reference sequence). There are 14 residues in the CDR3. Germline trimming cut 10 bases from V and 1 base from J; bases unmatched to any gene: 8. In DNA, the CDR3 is TGTGCCACAACTACTGGACAGGGGAACACTGAAGCTTTCTTT. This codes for CATTTGQGNTEAFF.

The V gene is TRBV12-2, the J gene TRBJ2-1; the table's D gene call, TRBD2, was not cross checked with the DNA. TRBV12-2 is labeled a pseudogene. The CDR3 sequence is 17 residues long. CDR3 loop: CASRLVEPGLAGPTAVF. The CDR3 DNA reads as TGTGCAAGTCGCTTAGTAGAACCGGGACTAGCGGGCCCGACTGCGGTCTTC.

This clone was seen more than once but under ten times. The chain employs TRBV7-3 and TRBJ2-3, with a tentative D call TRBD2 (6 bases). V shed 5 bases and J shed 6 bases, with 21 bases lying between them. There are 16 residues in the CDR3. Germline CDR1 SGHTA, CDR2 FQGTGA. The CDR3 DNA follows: TGTGCCAGCAGCCCAGAAGGGACTGGAAATTGGGATACGCAGTATTTT. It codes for CASSPEGTGNWDTQYF.

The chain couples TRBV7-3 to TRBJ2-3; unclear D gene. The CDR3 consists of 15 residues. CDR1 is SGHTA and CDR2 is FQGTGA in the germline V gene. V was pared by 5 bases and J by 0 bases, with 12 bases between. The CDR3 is CASSASPSSTDTQYF. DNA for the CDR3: TGTGCCAGCAGCGCTAGTCCCTCTAGCACAGATACGCAGTATTTT.

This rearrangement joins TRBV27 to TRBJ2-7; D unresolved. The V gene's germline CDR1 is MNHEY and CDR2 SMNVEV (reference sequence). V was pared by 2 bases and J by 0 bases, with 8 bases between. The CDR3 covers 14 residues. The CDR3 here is CASSLLPGSYEQYF. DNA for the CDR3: TGTGCCAGCAGTTTACTCCCAGGCTCCTACGAGCAGTACTTC.

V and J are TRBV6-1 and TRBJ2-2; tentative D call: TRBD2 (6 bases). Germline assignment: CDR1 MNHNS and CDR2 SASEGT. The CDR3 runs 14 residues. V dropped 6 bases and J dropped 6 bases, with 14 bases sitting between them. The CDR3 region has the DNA TGTGCCAGCAGCCTTTCTAGCGTGGCCGGGGAGCTGTTTTTT. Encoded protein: CASSLSSVAGELFF.

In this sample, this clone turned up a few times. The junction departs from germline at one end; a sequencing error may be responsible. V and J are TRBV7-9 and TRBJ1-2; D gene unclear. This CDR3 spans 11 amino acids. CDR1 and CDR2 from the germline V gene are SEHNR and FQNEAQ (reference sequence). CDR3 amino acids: CSSSLGPEYTF. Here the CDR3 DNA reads TGTTCCAGCAGCTTAGGCCCAGAATACACCTTC.